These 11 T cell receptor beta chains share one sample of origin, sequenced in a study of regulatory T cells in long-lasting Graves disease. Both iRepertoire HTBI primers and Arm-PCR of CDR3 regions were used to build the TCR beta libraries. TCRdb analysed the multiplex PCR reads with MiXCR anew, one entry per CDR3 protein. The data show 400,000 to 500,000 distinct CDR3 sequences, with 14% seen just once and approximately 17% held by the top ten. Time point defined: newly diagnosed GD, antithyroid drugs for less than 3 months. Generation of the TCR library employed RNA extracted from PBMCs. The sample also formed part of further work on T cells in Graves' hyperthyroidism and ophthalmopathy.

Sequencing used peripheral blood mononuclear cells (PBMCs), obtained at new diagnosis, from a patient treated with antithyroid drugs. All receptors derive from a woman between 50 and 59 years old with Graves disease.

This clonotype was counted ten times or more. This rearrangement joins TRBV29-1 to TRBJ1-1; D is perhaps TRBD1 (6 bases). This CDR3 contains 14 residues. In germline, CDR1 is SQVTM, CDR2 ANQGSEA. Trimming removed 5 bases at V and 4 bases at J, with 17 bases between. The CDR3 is CSVLLGAFVTEAFF. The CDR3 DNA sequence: TGCAGCGTTTTATTGGGGGCCTTCGTCACTGAAGCTTTCTTT.

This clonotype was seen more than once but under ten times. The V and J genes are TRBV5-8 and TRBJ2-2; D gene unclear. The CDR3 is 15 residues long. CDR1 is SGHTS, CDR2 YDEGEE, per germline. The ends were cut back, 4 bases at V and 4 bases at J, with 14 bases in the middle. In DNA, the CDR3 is TGTGCCAGCAGCCCTCTAGGAGACTTCACCGGGGAGCTGTTTTTT. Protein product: CASSPLGDFTGELFF.

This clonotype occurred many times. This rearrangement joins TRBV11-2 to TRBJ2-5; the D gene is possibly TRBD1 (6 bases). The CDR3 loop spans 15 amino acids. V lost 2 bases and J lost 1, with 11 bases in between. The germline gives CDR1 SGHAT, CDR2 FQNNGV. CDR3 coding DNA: TGTGCCAGCAGCTTAAACACGGACAGCCAAGAGACCCAGTACTTC. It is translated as CASSLNTDSQETQYF.

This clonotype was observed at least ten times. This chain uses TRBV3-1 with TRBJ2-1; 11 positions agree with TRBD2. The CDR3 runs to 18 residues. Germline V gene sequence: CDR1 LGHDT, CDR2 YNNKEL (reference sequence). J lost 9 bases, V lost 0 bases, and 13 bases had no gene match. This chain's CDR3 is CASSQDVSRLAGGGEQFF. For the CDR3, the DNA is TGTGCCAGCAGCCAAGATGTTTCCCGCCTAGCGGGAGGCGGTGAGCAGTTCTTC.

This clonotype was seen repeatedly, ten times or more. In DNA, the CDR3 is TGTGCCAGCTCACCACGGGCATCCGGGGTCCCGTTCTTC. Translating gives CASSPRASGVPFF. The chain is built from TRBV18 and TRBJ2-1; a possible D gene is TRBD2 (5 bases). The germline V gene encodes CDR1 KGHSH and CDR2 LQKENI. Trimming stripped 1 base from V and 15 bases from J, with 16 bases between. This CDR3 has 13 amino acids.

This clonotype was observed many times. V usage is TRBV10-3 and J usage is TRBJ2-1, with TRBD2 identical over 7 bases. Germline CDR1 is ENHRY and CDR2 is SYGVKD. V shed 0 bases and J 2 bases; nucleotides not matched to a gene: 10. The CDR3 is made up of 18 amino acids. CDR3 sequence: CAISESVWEGLAYNEQFF. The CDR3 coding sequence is TGTGCCATCAGTGAGTCTGTGTGGGAGGGACTTGCCTACAATGAGCAGTTCTTC.

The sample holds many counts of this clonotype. The CDR3 DNA reads as TGTGCCAGCAGCACTAGCGGGAGGAGAGAGACCCAGTACTTC. Its protein is CASSTSGRRETQYF. The gene calls are TRBV7-9 and TRBJ2-5, with 12 bases lining up with TRBD2. This CDR3 has 14 residues. Unmatched junction bases numbered 2, after V lost 5 bases and J lost 4 bases. From germline, CDR1 is SEHNR and CDR2 FQNEAQ (reference sequence).

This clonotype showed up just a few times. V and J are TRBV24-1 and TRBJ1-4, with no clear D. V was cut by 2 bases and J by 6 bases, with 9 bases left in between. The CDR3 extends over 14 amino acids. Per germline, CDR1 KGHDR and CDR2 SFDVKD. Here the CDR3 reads CATSDSPPDEKLFF. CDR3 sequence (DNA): TGTGCCACCAGTGATTCCCCGCCGGATGAAAAACTGTTTTTT.

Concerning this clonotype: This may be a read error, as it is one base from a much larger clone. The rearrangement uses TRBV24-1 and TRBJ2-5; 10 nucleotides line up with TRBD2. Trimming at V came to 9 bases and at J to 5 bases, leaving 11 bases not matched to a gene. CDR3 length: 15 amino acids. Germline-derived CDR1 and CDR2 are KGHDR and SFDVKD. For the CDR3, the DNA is TGTGCCACCCAAAGACTAGCGGGTGGAAGGGAGACCCAGTACTTC. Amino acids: CATQRLAGGRETQYF.

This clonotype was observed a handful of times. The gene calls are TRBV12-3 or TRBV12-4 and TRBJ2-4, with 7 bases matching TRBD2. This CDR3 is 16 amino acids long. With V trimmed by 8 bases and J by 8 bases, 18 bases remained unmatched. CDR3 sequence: CASVPGGSRGRDIQYF. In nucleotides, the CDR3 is TGTGCCAGCGTACCAGGCGGGAGTAGAGGTCGGGACATTCAGTACTTC.

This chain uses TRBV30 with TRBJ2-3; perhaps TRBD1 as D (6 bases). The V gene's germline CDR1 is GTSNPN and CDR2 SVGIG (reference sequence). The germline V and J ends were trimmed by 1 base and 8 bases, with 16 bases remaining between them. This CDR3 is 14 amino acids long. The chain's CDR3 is CAWSAGETGGTQYF. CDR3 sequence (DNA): TGTGCCTGGAGTGCTGGGGAGACAGGTGGTACGCAGTATTTT. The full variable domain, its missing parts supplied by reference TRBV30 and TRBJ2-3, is SQTIHQWPATLVQPVGSPLSLECTVEGTSNPNLYWYRQAAGRGLQLLFYSVGIGQISSEVPQNLSASRPQDRQFILSSKKLLLSDSGFYLCAWSAGETGGTQYFGPGTRLTVL.